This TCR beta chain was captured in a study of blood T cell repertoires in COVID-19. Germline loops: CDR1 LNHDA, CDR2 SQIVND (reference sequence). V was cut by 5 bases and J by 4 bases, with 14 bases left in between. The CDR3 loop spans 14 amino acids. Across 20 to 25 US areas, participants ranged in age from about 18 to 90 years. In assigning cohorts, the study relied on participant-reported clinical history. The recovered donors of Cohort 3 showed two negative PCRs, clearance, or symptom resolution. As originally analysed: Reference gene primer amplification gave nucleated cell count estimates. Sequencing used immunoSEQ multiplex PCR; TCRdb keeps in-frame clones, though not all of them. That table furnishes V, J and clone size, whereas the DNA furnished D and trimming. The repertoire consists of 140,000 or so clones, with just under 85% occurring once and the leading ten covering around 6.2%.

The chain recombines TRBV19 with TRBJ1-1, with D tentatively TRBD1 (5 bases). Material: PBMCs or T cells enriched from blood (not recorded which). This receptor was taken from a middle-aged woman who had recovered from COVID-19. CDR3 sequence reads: CASSARRVSTEAFF. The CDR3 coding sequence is TGTGCCAGTAGTGCGCGCAGGGTGTCCACTGAAGCTTTCTTT.